This T cell receptor (beta chain) was obtained from a study of cytomegalovirus exposure and HLA in healthy donors. In its sample, this clone was seen once. The target antigen is unknown. Study conclusions and caveats: The classifier was said to identify cytomegalovirus status with high specificity and sensitivity. CMV antigen specificity of a few CMV-associated chains was confirmed in vitro.

CDR1 LNHDA and CDR2 SQIVND come from the germline V gene (reference sequence). The length of the CDR3 is 15 residues. V shed 0 bases, J shed 9 bases, and the junction held 5 bases outside the gene matches. PCR used 60 Vbeta primers and 13 Jbeta primers. Sequenced by immunoSEQ multiplex PCR; TCRdb stores in-frame clones only, minus some. Counted here are some 65,000 clones, 62% occurring once; the ten biggest clones make up around 2.8%. V usage is TRBV19 and J usage is TRBJ1-6, with TRBD1 identical over 7 bases. Sequencing used PBMCs. The clonotype was recovered from a man aged 25 to 45 in good health and CMV-seronegative. CDR3 in amino acids: CASSIDSQGGSPLHF. In DNA form, the CDR3 reads TGTGCCAGTAGTATAGATAGCCAGGGGGGTTCACCCCTCCACTTT.